The 6 T cell receptor beta chains below all came from one sample that was sequenced in a study of T cell repertoires in ileal Crohn's disease. The sample's time point: inflamed ileum from the surgical specimen. Measured with immunoSEQ multiplex PCR; TCRdb has only the in-frame clones, and not every one. The sample shows roughly 8,000 clones, 85% of them seen only once. Sequenced sample: ileal tissue. These receptor sequences come from an adult with Crohn's disease.

A few counts support this clone. J is TRBJ1-1 and V is TRBV2, with unresolved D. The length of the CDR3 is 14 residues. Germline CDR1 and CDR2: SNHLY and FYNNEI. V was shortened by 4 bases and J by 1 base, with 10 bases between the two germline ends. CDR3 protein: CASSASFSNTEAFF. The DNA for the CDR3 is TGTGCCAGCAGTGCGAGTTTTTCGAACACTGAAGCTTTCTTT.

This rearrangement joins TRBV2 to TRBJ1-2; unclear D gene. Germline V gene data show CDR1 as SNHLY and CDR2 as FYNNEI. The V end lost 5 bases, the J end lost 6 bases, and 13 bases lay between the germline ends. The CDR3 sequence is 13 residues long. Here the CDR3 DNA reads TGTGCCAGCAGTCTCTCCCAGGTTCATGGCTACACCTTC. As protein: CASSLSQVHGYTF.

The V call is TRBV6-1, the J call TRBJ1-3; D might be TRBD1 (5 bases). The CDR3 is made up of 15 amino acids. Germline-derived CDR1 and CDR2 are MNHNS and SASEGT. V shed 1 base and J shed 3 bases, with 10 bases lying between them. DNA of the CDR3: TGTGCCAGCAGTGAAGGGTTGGGGGTTGGAAACACCATATATTTT. Translated, it gives CASSEGLGVGNTIYF.

This clone was detected only a few times. Additional DNA sequences in this sample encode the identical CDR3. The rearrangement uses TRBV28 and TRBJ2-1; 8 nucleotides agree with TRBD1. The CDR3 covers 14 residues. Trimming cost V 4 bases and J 2 bases; bases outside gene matches: 1. The germline V gene has CDR1 MDHEN and CDR2 SYDVKM. In nucleotides, the CDR3 is TGTGCCAGCAGTTGGGGACAGGCCTACAATGAGCAGTTCTTC. Translation gives CASSWGQAYNEQFF.

This clone is medium-sized in the sample. This rearrangement joins TRBV5-6 to TRBJ2-7; perhaps TRBD1 as D (5 bases). The germline gives CDR1 SGHDT, CDR2 YYEEEE. CDR3 length: 17 residues. Trimming shortened V by 3 bases and J by 0 bases, and 19 bases separated the two germline ends. The DNA for the CDR3 is TGTGCCAGCAGCTGCCCTCTACGTGACAGCGCCTCCTACGAGCAGTACTTC. Protein sequence: CASSCPLRDSASYEQYF. The full variable domain, rest sourced from reference TRBV5-6 and TRBJ2-7, is DAGVTQSPTHLIKTRGQQVTLRCSPKSGHDTVSWYQQALGQGPQFIFQYYEEEERQRGNFPDRFSGHQFPNYSSELNVNALLLGDSALYLCASSCPLRDSASYEQYFGPGTRLTVT.

The chain combines TRBV15 with TRBJ2-2; D is unclear. Germline CDR1 is LNHNV and CDR2 is YYDKDF (reference sequence). This CDR3 has 13 amino acids. The ends were cut back, 8 bases at V and 2 bases at J, with 9 bases in the middle. CDR3 residues: CATRLTNTGELFF. The CDR3 DNA follows: TGTGCCACCCGTCTTACTAACACCGGGGAGCTGTTTTTT.